This T cell receptor beta chain was identified in a study of PD-L1 blockade in urothelial cancer. Assay used: immunoSEQ multiplex PCR; TCRdb lists only in-frame clones, some missing. In the table there are about 38,000 clones, approximately 90% of which are singletons. CDR3 length: 16 residues. Trimming cost V 4 bases and J 8 bases; bases outside gene matches: 5. Germline loops: CDR1 MNHNS, CDR2 SASEGT. The origin of this receptor is a man aged 60 to 75 with urothelial cancer. Source: PBMCs, taken around atezolizumab (anti-PD-L1) treatment. The chain recombines TRBV6-1 with TRBJ2-1; 16 bases align to TRBD2. The chain's CDR3 is CASSAGTSGRGHEQFF. DNA for the CDR3: TGTGCCAGCAGTGCCGGGACTAGCGGGAGGGGACATGAGCAGTTCTTC.